Listed below are T cell receptor beta chains from one sample, sequenced in a study of CD8 T cells in ankylosing spondylitis. TCRdb re-analysed the 5' RACE reads in MiXCR, keeping a single row per CDR3 protein. The table lists about 440,000 distinct CDR3 sequences, 15% to 20% of them singletons. The sequenced sample consisted of blood, either unsorted or a sorted T cell fraction (not recorded which). These receptors were taken from a male donor with ankylosing spondylitis. The CDR3 runs from the conserved cysteine through the conserved F or W. A D gene is named only where the DNA matches it firmly. Rows may omit the clone size; those that give it use once, few, many or a size class.

size | D | J | V | length | DNA | CDR3
few | - | TRBJ1-2 | TRBV3-1 | 15 | TGTGCCAGCAGCCAAGAGAGGACGGGTGGGTATGGCTACACCTTC | CASSQERTGGYGYTF
- | - | TRBJ2-5 | TRBV20-1 | 13 | TGCAGTGCTACCACATGGGGCATGGAGACCCAGTACTTC | CSATTWGMETQYF
many | - | TRBJ2-5 | TRBV20-1 | 15 | TGCAGTGCCCCGTCAGGGACAAGTAAGGAAGAGACCCAGTACTTC | CSAPSGTSKEETQYF
- | TRBD1 | TRBJ1-6 | TRBV3-1 | 15 | TGTGCCAGCAGCCGAGGACAGGCATATAATTCACCCCTCCACTTT | CASSRGQAYNSPLHF
few | TRBD1 | TRBJ1-6 | TRBV3-1 | 16 | TGTGCCAGCAGCCCCCTGGACAGGCGGCCTAATTCACCCCTCCACTTT | CASSPLDRRPNSPLHF
few | - | TRBJ2-3 | TRBV6-2/TRBV6-3 | 14 | TGTGCCAGCGAGTCTAGCTTGGATACAGATACGCAGTATTTT | CASESSLDTDTQYF
many | - | TRBJ1-5 | TRBV12-3/TRBV12-4 | 16 | TGTGCCAGCAGTTTAAGGGCGAGCTATAGCAATCAGCCCCAGCATTTT | CASSLRASYSNQPQHF
few | - | TRBJ2-2 | TRBV7-3 | 13 | TGTGCCAGCAGCTTAGAGCCCACCGGGGAGCTGTTTTTT | CASSLEPTGELFF
- | - | TRBJ2-2 | TRBV29-1 | 16 | TGCAGCGTTACCGAGACCCGGACTTTAAACACCGGGGAGCTGTTTTTT | CSVTETRTLNTGELFF
- | - | TRBJ2-1 | TRBV4-1 | 16 | TGCGCCAGCAGCCAAGTTTCTCCTAGCCCCTACAATGAGCAGTTCTTC | CASSQVSPSPYNEQFF
many | - | TRBJ2-5 | TRBV5-1 | 14 | TGCGCCAGCAGCTTGGTTTCATACCAAGAGACCCAGTACTTC | CASSLVSYQETQYF
- | TRBD2 | TRBJ2-1 | TRBV20-1 | 16 | TGCAGTGCTAGAGACAGAGCGGGAGGGCGTAAGAATGAGCAGTTCTTC | CSARDRAGGRKNEQFF
- | - | TRBJ1-1 | TRBV30 | 13 | TGTGCCTGGAGTTCAGGGACCCTGACCGAAGCTTTCTTT | CAWSSGTLTEAFF
- | - | TRBJ2-7 | TRBV6-2/TRBV6-3 | 16 | TGTGCCAGCACCCTTGCCCAGGGATTTCGATCCTACGAGCAGTACTTC | CASTLAQGFRSYEQYF
many | - | TRBJ1-1 | TRBV20-1 | 14 | TGCAGTGCTAGAGGACTTAAAACTAACACTGAAGCTTTCTTT | CSARGLKTNTEAFF
- | - | TRBJ1-1 | TRBV7-9 | 13 | TGTGCCAGCAGCCCTAGTGAGGTCACCGGAGGGATCTTT | CASSPSEVTGGIF
- | - | TRBJ1-2 | TRBV9 | 15 | TGTGCCAGCAGCGTAGCCGTAGGGGGAAACTATGGCTACACCTTC | CASSVAVGGNYGYTF
- | - | TRBJ1-5 | TRBV2 | 13 | TGTGCCAGCAGCGAAGGGAACAATCAGCCCCAGCATTTT | CASSEGNNQPQHF
few | - | TRBJ2-1 | TRBV20-1 | 13 | TGCAGTGCTAGAGTGTTCCAAATGAGGGAGCAGTTCTTC | CSARVFQMREQFF
- | - | TRBJ1-1 | TRBV7-9 | 14 | TGTGCCAGCCATAGAAGGGGGGTAGGGACTGAAGCTTTCTTT | CASHRRGVGTEAFF
few | TRBD1 | TRBJ2-3 | TRBV6-1 | 16 | TGTGCCAGAAAATGGGACAGGGAGTTTACAACAGATACGCAGTATTTT | CARKWDREFTTDTQYF
few | - | TRBJ1-1 | TRBV24-1 | 18 | TGTGCCACCAGTGATCCCCACCCTCCGGGACGGCGAAACACTGAAGCTTTCTTT | CATSDPHPPGRRNTEAFF
- | - | TRBJ1-5 | TRBV20-1 | 13 | TGCAGTGCTAGAGACGCCCTCAATCAGCCCCAGCATTTT | CSARDALNQPQHF
- | TRBD2 | TRBJ2-1 | TRBV6-5 | 15 | TGTGCCAGCAGTTACTCTAGCGGGGGGGTCGGTGAGCAGTTCTTC | CASSYSSGGVGEQFF
- | - | TRBJ1-5 | TRBV5-1 | 15 | TGCGCCAGCAGCTTATTCCCGGGGAGCAATCAGCCCCAGCATTTT | CASSLFPGSNQPQHF
- | - | TRBJ1-6 | TRBV5-1 | 14 | TGCGCCAGCAGCTTCCAGGGGCGGGATTCACCCCTCCACTTT | CASSFQGRDSPLHF
- | TRBD2 | TRBJ2-1 | TRBV20-1 | 17 | TGCAGTGCTAGAGACCGGACTAGCGGGAGTTTGTACAATGAGCAGTTCTTC | CSARDRTSGSLYNEQFF
- | TRBD1 | TRBJ2-3 | TRBV6-1 | 15 | TGTGCCAGCAGCCGCGGACAGGAGAGCACAGATACGCAGTATTTT | CASSRGQESTDTQYF
- | - | TRBJ1-1 | TRBV20-1 | 14 | TGCAGTGCTAGAGAGAAGGGATTGGGAACTGAAGCTTTCTTT | CSAREKGLGTEAFF
many | - | TRBJ1-1 | TRBV6-2/TRBV6-3 | 17 | TGTGCCAGCAGACAGACTGGGTCGGGGGGCGTGAGGACTGAAGCTTTCTTT | CASRQTGSGGVRTEAFF
few | TRBD2 | TRBJ2-1 | TRBV3-1 | 16 | TGTGCCAGCAGCCCACCCAAACTAGCGTCGCGCCATGAGCAGTTCTTC | CASSPPKLASRHEQFF
few | - | TRBJ2-1 | TRBV29-1 | 12 | TGCAGCGTTGAAACTCTCCCAGCCGAGCAGTTCTTC | CSVETLPAEQFF
- | - | TRBJ1-4 | TRBV2 | 13 | TGTGCCAGCGAGGGGGGCTGGAATGAAAAACTGTTTTTT | CASEGGWNEKLFF
few | TRBD1 | TRBJ2-2 | TRBV5-1 | 16 | TGCGCCAGCAGCGCCGACAGGGGACCGAACACCGGGGAGCTGTTTTTT | CASSADRGPNTGELFF
- | - | TRBJ1-5 | TRBV19 | 13 | TGTGCCAGTAGTATCGGGGGGGATCAGCCCCAGCATTTT | CASSIGGDQPQHF
- | TRBD2 | TRBJ2-1 | TRBV7-9 | 15 | TGTGCCAGCAGCTTCTCGACTAGCGGGAATGTTGAGCAGTTCTTC | CASSFSTSGNVEQFF
- | - | TRBJ2-6 | TRBV29-1 | 19 | TGCAGCGTTGAAGAAGCCGGGACAAGGTCTGGCTCTGGGGCCAACGTCCTGACTTTC | CSVEEAGTRSGSGANVLTF
- | TRBD1 | TRBJ1-1 | TRBV2 | 14 | TGTGCCAGCAGCCCCGGGGGACAGAGCACTGAAGCTTTCTTT | CASSPGGQSTEAFF
few | - | TRBJ2-3 | TRBV7-2 | 16 | TGTGCCAGCAGCTTAGTTCTGGGGACTGCCCTTGCTACGCAGTATTTT | CASSLVLGTALATQYF